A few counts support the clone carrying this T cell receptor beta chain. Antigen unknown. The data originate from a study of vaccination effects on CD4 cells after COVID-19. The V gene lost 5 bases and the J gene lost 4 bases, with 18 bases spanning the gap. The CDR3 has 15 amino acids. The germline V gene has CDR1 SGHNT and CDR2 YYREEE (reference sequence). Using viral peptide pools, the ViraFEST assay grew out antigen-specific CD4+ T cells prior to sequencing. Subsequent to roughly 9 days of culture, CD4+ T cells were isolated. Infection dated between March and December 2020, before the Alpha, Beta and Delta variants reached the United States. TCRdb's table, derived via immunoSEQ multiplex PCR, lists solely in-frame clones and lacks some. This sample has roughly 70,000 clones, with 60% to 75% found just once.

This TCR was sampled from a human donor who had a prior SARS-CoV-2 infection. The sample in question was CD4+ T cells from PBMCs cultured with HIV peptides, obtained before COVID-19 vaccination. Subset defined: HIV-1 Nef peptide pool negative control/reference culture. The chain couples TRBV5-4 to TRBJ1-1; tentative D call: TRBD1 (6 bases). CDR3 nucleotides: TGTGCCAGCAGTGGAGGGACACGGGAGGGCACTGAAGCTTTCTTT. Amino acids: CASSGGTREGTEAFF.